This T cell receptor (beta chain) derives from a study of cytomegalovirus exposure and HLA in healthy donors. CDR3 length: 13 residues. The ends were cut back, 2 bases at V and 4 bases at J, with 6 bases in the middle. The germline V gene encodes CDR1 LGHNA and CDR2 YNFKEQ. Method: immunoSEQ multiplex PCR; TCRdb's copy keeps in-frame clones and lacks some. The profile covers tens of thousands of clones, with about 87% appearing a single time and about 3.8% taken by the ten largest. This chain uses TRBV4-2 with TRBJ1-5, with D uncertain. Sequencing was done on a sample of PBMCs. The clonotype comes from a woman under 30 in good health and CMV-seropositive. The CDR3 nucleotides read TGTGCCAGCAGCCAACGAGAAAATCAGCCCCAGCATTTT. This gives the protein CASSQRENQPQHF.